The 11 T cell receptor beta chains below come from one sample, sequenced in a study of shared clonotypes between healthy human individuals. Libraries were prepared by immunoSEQ multiplex PCR; TCRdb keeps only in-frame clonotypes and omits some of them. This sample has roughly 1,100,000 clones, with under 80% found just once. Sequencing input: memory CD4+ T cells sorted from blood. Indicated subset: CD45RA-negative fraction. These receptors came from a man between 18 and 29 years old in good health.

On this clone: It may be a read error: a sequence one base away is much more abundant. Other nucleotide sequences from this sample produce the same CDR3. J is TRBJ1-2 and V is TRBV10-3; TRBD1 aligns across 10 bases. The germline gives CDR1 ENHRY, CDR2 SYGVKD. The CDR3 sequence is 17 residues long. CDR3 protein: CAISSGTGDWYRYGYTF. Here the CDR3 DNA reads TGTGCTATCAGTTCCGGGACAGGGGACTGGTACCGTTATGGCTACACCTTC.

The chain carries TRBV7-9 and TRBJ1-1, with 7 bases matching TRBD1. In germline, CDR1 is SEHNR, CDR2 FQNEAQ (reference sequence). Unmatched junction bases numbered 19, after V lost 5 bases and J lost 10 bases. CDR3 length equals 16 residues. In DNA, the CDR3 is TGTGCCAGCAGCCGTAACTCGCCCAACACAGGGGTTCGAGCTTTCTTT. Translation gives CASSRNSPNTGVRAFF.

About this clone itself: This same CDR3 is encoded by further DNA sequences in the sample. The chain combines TRBV30 with TRBJ1-1; D is uncertain. With 2 bases removed from V and 5 bases from J, the gap between germline ends came to 9 bases. This CDR3 comprises 12 residues. Germline-derived CDR1 and CDR2 are GTSNPN and SVGIG (reference sequence). CDR3 amino acids: CAWSRQGTEAFF. The DNA of the CDR3 is TGTGCCTGGAGTCGCCAAGGGACTGAAGCTTTCTTT.

This clone was recorded many times. The chain has TRBV6-5 and TRBJ2-1, with 7 bases identical to TRBD2. The V and J ends lost 6 bases and 4 bases, in that order; junction bases with no gene match: 6. In germline, CDR1 is MNHEY, CDR2 SVGAGI. CDR3 size: 14 residues. The CDR3 region has the DNA TGTGCCAGCAGAGCGACTAGCCAATACAATGAGCAGTTCTTC. Translating it yields CASRATSQYNEQFF.

The chain combines TRBV7-9 with TRBJ2-1; 11 nucleotides align to TRBD2. Germline CDR1 is SEHNR and CDR2 is FQNEAQ (reference sequence). CDR3 length: 15 residues. V dropped 5 bases and J dropped 15; count of bases not matched to a gene: 15. The CDR3 DNA follows: TGTGCCAGCAGCCCAGAGACTAGCGGGAACAACCTTGTGTTCTTC. Its translation: CASSPETSGNNLVFF.

V and J are TRBV2 and TRBJ2-6; 11 bases fit TRBD1. There are 17 residues in the CDR3. Trimming cost V 4 bases and J 2 bases; bases outside gene matches: 4. Per the germline V gene, CDR1 is SNHLY and CDR2 is FYNNEI. The CDR3 spells CASSAGTGGTGANVLTF. CDR3 in DNA: TGTGCCAGCAGTGCTGGGACAGGGGGAACTGGGGCCAACGTCCTGACTTTC.

The chain recombines TRBV27 with TRBJ2-7, with 8 bases matching TRBD1. The CDR3 totals 15 residues. J lost 4 bases, V lost 6 bases, and 11 bases had no gene match. CDR1 and CDR2 from the germline V gene are MNHEY and SMNVEV (reference sequence). CDR3 in DNA: TGTGCCAGCAGCCGAGCCGCCAGGGGGCCTTACGAGCAGTACTTC. This gives the protein CASSRAARGPYEQYF.

The chain recombines TRBV5-1 with TRBJ1-1; possibly TRBD1 for D (6 bases). V was trimmed by 0 bases and J by 1 base, leaving 10 bases between them. This CDR3 comprises 15 residues. The germline CDR1 and CDR2 sequences are SGHRS and YFSETQ. CDR3 region: CASSLDGRGNTEAFF. In DNA, the CDR3 is TGCGCCAGCAGCTTGGACGGCAGGGGGAACACTGAAGCTTTCTTT.

V is TRBV11-2 and J is TRBJ1-3, with unresolved D. CDR3 length: 16 residues. Germline loops: CDR1 SGHAT, CDR2 FQNNGV. Deletions cut 1 base from V and 3 bases from J, with 13 bases between. DNA of the CDR3: TGTGCCAGCAGCTTAGGGGCAGGCCGCCGTGGAAACACCATATATTTT. This sequence encodes CASSLGAGRRGNTIYF.

V and J are TRBV7-9 and TRBJ2-3, with D possibly TRBD2 on 6 matching bases. The germline V and J ends were trimmed by 5 bases and 0 bases, with 15 bases remaining between them. Germline V gene lookup returns CDR1 SEHNR and CDR2 FQNEAQ (reference sequence). The CDR3 loop spans 16 amino acids. Here the CDR3 reads CASSPRTAGSTDTQYF. The CDR3 DNA is TGTGCCAGCAGCCCCCGCACAGCGGGTAGCACAGATACGCAGTATTTT.

A remark on this clone: This same CDR3 is encoded by further DNA sequences in the sample. The CDR3 is CASSYGETQYF. CDR3 in DNA: TGTGCCAGCAGTTATGGAGAGACCCAGTACTTC. This chain uses TRBV6-6 with TRBJ2-5; D remains ambiguous. Trimming left V 3 bases short and J 4 bases short, with 3 bases between. CDR3 length equals 11 residues. CDR1 is MNHNY and CDR2 is SVGAGI in the germline V gene (reference sequence).